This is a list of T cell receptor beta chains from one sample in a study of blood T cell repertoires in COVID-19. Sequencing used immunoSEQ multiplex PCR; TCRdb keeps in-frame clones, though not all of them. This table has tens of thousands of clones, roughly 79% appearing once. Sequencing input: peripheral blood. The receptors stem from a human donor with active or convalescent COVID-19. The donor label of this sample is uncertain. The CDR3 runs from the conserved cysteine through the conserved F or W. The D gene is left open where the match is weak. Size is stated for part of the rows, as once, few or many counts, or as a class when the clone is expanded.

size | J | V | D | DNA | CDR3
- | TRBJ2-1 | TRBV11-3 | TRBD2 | TGTGCCAGCAGCTTCCCCACTAGCGGGAGGACAAACAATGAGCAGTTCTTC | CASSFPTSGRTNNEQFF
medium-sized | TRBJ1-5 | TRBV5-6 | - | TGTGCCAGCAGCTTGGCAAATAAACAGGACGCCTCCAATCAGCCCCAGCATTTT | CASSLANKQDASNQPQHF
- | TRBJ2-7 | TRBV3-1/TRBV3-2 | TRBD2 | TGTGCCAGCAGCCAAGATAGCGGGTATACCTACGAGCAGTACTTC | CASSQDSGYTYEQYF
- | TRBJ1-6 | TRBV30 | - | TGTGCCTGCCCCCCAGGTCCGAATTCACCCCTCCACTTT | CACPPGPNSPLHF
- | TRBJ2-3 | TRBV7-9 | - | TGTGCCAGCAGCTCCGCGAAAAGCACAGATACGCAGTATTTT | CASSSAKSTDTQYF
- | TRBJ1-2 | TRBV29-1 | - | TGCAGCTTCGAGGGAGCTAACTATGGCTACACCTTC | CSFEGANYGYTF
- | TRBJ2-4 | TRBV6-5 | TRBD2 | TGTGCCAGCAGTTACCGACGCGGGAGGGGAAACATTCAGTACTTC | CASSYRRGRGNIQYF
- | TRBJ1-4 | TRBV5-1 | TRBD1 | TGCGCCAGCAGCCTCCCGGGACAGGGAGGCGAAAAACTGTTTTTT | CASSLPGQGGEKLFF
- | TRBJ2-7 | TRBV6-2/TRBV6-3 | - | TGTGCCAGCAGTTACATCGGCAGGGGTTACGAGCAGTACTTC | CASSYIGRGYEQYF
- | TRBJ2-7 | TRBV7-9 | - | TGTGCCAGCAGAAACGGCGGGATCTCCTACGAGCAGTACTTC | CASRNGGISYEQYF
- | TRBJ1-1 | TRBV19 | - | TGTGCCAGTAGTATTCGAGGGAACACTGAAGCTTTCTTT | CASSIRGNTEAFF
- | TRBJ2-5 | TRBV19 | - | TGTGCCAGTAGTATCCAAGCGGACGGGTCCCTGGGGACCCAGTACTTC | CASSIQADGSLGTQYF
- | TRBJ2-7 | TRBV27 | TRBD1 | TGTGCCAGCAGTTCGGGACAGTCTTCCTACGAGCAGTACTTC | CASSSGQSSYEQYF
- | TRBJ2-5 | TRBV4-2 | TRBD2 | TGTGCCAGCAGCTCATCGACTAGCGGGAACCAAGAGACCCAGTACTTC | CASSSSTSGNQETQYF
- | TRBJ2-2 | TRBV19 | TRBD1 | TGTGCCAGTAGCACGACAGGGGATAGAACCGGGGAGCTGTTTTTT | CASSTTGDRTGELFF
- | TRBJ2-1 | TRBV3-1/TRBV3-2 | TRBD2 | TGTGCCAGCAGCCAAGGTGGGACTAGCGGGAGGGCCCGGAACAATGAGCAGTTCTTC | CASSQGGTSGRARNNEQFF
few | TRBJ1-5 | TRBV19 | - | TGTGCCAGTAGTTCCCTCTCGGGGGGCAATCAGCCCCAGCATTTT | CASSSLSGGNQPQHF
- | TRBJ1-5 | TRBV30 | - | TGTGCCTGTGGCCTAGGGGTTGATCAGCCCCAGCATTTT | CACGLGVDQPQHF
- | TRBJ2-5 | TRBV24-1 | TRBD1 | TGTGCCACCAGTGACTCCAGGGGGCGGAAGACCCAGTACTTC | CATSDSRGRKTQYF
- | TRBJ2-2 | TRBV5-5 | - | TGTGCCAGCAGCTTGGCAGGGGTGTCAAACACCGGGGAGCTGTTTTTT | CASSLAGVSNTGELFF
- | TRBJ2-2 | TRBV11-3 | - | TGTGCCAGCAGCTTAGACAGGGTATCGAACACCGGGGAGCTGTTTTTT | CASSLDRVSNTGELFF
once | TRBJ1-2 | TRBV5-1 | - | TGCGCCAGCAGCTTGGGCTCTGGGGGCGTGGGCACCTTC | CASSLGSGGVGTF
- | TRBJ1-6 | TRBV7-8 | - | TGTGCCAGCAGCCTAACAGTTACCAATAATTCACCCCTCCACTTT | CASSLTVTNNSPLHF
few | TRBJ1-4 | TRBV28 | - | TGTGCCAGCAGTTTTGGTGGGGCTGCTAATGAAAAACTGTTTTTT | CASSFGGAANEKLFF
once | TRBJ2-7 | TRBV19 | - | TGTGCCAGTAGTAAAAGCGGCTCCTACGAGCAGTACTTC | CASSKSGSYEQYF
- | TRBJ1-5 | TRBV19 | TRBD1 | TGTGCCAGTAGTATTCCAGGGGGCGCGAATCAGCCCCAGCATTTT | CASSIPGGANQPQHF
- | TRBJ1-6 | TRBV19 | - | TGTGCCAGTAGCGCAACAGCTCCTCTCAATTCACCCCTCCACTTT | CASSATAPLNSPLHF
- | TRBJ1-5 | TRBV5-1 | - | TGCGCCAGCAGCTTGGTGGCAGGGCGGTGGCCCCAGCATTTT | CASSLVAGRWPQHF
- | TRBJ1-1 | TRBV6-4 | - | TGTGCCAGCAGTGAGACGGACATCGGCACTGAAGCTTTCTTT | CASSETDIGTEAFF
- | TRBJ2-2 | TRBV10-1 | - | TGCGCCAGCAGTTCTAGAAATACCGGGGAGCTGTTTTTT | CASSSRNTGELFF
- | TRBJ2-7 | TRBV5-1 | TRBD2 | TGCGCCAGCAGCTTGGAACCCGGGAGGTACGAGCAGTACTTC | CASSLEPGRYEQYF
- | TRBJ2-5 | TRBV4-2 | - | TGTGCCAGCAGCCAAGATATGATGGGCTCAGAGACCCAGTACTTC | CASSQDMMGSETQYF
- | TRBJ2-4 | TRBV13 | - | TGTGCCAGCAGCCGAGAACAGGGAAGGAACATTCAGTACTTC | CASSREQGRNIQYF
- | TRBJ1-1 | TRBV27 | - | TGTGCCAGCAGTTTGGCGGGGGTTGAAGCTTTCTTT | CASSLAGVEAFF
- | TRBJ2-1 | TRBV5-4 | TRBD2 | TGTGCCAGCAGCCTTGGCCGGGGAGGGAATGAGCAGTTCTTC | CASSLGRGGNEQFF
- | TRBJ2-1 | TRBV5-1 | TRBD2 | TGCGCCAGCAGCTTGGGACTAGCGGGCGAGAGTGAGCAGTTCTTC | CASSLGLAGESEQFF
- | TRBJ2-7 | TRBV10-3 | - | TGTGCCATCAGTGGGGGGGACGGGCAGTACTTC | CAISGGDGQYF
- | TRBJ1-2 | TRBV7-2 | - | TGTGCCAGCAGCTTAGTGGTCCCGCGCACCTTC | CASSLVVPRTF
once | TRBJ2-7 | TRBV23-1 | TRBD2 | TGCGCCAGCAGTCCCCGGGGTAGCGGGAGCAAAGGCGAGCAGTACTTC | CASSPRGSGSKGEQYF
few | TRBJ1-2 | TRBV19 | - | TGTGCCAGTCGCATAACGGGGGAGGGAAACTATGGCTACACCTTC | CASRITGEGNYGYTF
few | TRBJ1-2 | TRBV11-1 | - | TGTGCCAGCAGCTTAACAGGGCTGTATGGCTACACCTTC | CASSLTGLYGYTF
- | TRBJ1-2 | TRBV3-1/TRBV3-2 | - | TGTGCCAGCAGCCAAGAAAGGGGGGGGAGGTCGAACTATGGCTACACCTTC | CASSQERGGRSNYGYTF
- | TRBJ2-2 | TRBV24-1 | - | TGTGCCACCAGTGATTACTACGTGGGTGGGGAGCTGTTTTTT | CATSDYYVGGELFF
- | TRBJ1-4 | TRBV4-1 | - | TGCGCCAGCAGCCAAGATAAGTTAGCAGGGGCTAATGAAAAACTGTTTTTT | CASSQDKLAGANEKLFF
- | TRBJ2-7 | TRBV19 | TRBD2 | TGTGCCAGTAGGGGACTAGCGGGAGGCATCTACGAGCAGTACTTC | CASRGLAGGIYEQYF
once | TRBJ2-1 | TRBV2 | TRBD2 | TGTGCCAGCAGTCTGACTAGCGGGACTGGAAATGAGCAGTTCTTC | CASSLTSGTGNEQFF
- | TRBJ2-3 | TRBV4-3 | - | TGCGCCAGCAGCCTATTGGGCCAAGCGGCAGATACGCAGTATTTT | CASSLLGQAADTQYF
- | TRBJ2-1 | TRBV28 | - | TGTGCCAGCACCTTGGGCATGGGCTCCTACAATGAGCAGTTCTTC | CASTLGMGSYNEQFF
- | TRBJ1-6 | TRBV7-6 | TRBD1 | TGTGCCAGCAGCTCTGACAGGGGCAACTATAATTCACCCCTCCACTTT | CASSSDRGNYNSPLHF
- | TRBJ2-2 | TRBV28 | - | TGTGCCAGCACCTCCAGGACAGACGGATCTTTAGGTACCGGGGAGCTGTTTTTT | CASTSRTDGSLGTGELFF
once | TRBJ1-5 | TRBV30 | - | TGTGCCTGGAGCGGGGGGGTCAATCAGCCCCAGCATTTT | CAWSGGVNQPQHF
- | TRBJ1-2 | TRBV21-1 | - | - | CASITLTFGTGNGYTF
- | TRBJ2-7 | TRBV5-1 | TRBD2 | TGCGCCAGCAGCTTGTACCGGGAGGGTAACGAGCAGTACTTC | CASSLYREGNEQYF
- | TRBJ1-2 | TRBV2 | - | TGTGCCAGCAGTGAAGCGCGCAGGGCCTATGGCTACACCTTC | CASSEARRAYGYTF
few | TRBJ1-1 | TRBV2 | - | TGTGCCAGCAGTGGGCAGGGGCCCTCCATAGCTTTCTTT | CASSGQGPSIAFF
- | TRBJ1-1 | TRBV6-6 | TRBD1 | TGTGCCAGCAGTGGAGGGACAGGGGGCGCGGGGACTGAAGCTTTCTTT | CASSGGTGGAGTEAFF
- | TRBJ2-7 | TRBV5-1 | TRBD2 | TGCGCCAGCAGCATCGTAGCGGGAGGCTACGAGCAGTACTTC | CASSIVAGGYEQYF
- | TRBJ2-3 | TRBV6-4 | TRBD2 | TGTGCCAGCAGTCAACAGAGTAGCGGGAGTAGCACAGATACGCAGTATTTT | CASSQQSSGSSTDTQYF